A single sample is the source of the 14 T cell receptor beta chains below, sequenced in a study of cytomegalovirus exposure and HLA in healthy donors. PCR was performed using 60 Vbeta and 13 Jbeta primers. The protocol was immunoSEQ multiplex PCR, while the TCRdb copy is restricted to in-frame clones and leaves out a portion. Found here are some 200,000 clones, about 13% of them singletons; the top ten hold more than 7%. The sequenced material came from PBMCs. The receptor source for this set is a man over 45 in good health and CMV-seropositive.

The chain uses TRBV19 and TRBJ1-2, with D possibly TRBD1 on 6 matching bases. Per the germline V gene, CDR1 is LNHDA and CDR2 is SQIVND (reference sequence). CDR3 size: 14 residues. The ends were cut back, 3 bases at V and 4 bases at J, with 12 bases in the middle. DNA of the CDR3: TGTGCCAGTAGTATTTCCCAGGGGACCTATGGCTACACCTTC. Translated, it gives CASSISQGTYGYTF.

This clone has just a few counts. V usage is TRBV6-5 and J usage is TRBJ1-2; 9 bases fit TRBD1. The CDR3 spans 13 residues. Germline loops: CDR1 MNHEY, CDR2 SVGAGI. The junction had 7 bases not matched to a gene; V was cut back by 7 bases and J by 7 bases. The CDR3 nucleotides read TGTGCCAGCACCCAGGGACAGGGTGGTGGCTACACCTTC. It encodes CASTQGQGGGYTF.

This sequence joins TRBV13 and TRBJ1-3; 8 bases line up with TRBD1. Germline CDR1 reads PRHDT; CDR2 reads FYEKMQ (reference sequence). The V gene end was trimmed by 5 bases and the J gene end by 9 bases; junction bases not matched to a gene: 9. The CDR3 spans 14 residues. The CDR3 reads CASSLTGGRGTIYF. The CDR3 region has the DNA TGTGCCAGCAGCCTAACAGGGGGTAGAGGCACCATATATTTT.

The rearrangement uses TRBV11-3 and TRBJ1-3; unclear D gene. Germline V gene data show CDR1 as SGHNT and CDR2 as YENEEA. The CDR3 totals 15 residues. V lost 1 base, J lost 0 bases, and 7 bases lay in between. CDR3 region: CASSLVSSSGNTIYF. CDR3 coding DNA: TGTGCCAGCAGCTTAGTCTCCAGCTCTGGAAACACCATATATTTT. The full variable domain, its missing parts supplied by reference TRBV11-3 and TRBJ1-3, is EAGVVQSPRYKIIEKKQPVAFWCNPISGHNTLYWYLQNLGQGPELLIRYENEEAVDDSQLPKDRFSAERLKGVDSTLKIQPAELGDSAVYLCASSLVSSSGNTIYFGEGSWLTVV.

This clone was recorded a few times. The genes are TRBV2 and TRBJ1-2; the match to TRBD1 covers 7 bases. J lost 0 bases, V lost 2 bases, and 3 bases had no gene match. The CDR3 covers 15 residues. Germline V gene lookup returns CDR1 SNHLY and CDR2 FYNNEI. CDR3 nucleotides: TGTGCCAGCAGTGAAAGGGGACAGACTAACTATGGCTACACCTTC. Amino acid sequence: CASSERGQTNYGYTF.

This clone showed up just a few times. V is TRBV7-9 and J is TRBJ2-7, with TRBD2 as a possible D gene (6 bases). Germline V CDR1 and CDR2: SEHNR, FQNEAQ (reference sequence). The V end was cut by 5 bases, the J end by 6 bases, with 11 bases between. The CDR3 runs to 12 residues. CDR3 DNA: TGTGCCAGCAGCCGGTACGGGGGCGAGCAGTACTTC. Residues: CASSRYGGEQYF.

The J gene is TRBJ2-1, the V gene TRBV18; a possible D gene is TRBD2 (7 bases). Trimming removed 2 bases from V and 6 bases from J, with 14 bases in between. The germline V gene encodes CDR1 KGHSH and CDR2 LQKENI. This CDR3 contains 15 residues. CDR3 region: CASSPRGGPGNEQFF. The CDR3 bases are TGTGCCAGCTCACCAAGGGGGGGCCCTGGCAATGAGCAGTTCTTC.

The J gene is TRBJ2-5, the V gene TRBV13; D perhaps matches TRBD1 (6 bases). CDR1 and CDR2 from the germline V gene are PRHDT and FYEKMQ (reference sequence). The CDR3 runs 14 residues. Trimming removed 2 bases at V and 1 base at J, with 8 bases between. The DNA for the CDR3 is TGTGCCAGCAGCTTAACAGGGTCCCAAGAGACCCAGTACTTC. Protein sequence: CASSLTGSQETQYF.

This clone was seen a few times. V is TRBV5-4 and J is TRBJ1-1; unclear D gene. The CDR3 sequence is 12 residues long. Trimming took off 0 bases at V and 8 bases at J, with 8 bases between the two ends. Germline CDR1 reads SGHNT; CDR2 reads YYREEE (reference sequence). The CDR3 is CASSLATGEAFF. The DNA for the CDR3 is TGTGCCAGCAGCTTGGCCACGGGGGAAGCTTTCTTT. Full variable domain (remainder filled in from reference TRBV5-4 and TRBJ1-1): ETGVTQSPTHLIKTRGQQVTLRCSSQSGHNTVSWYQQALGQGPQFIFQYYREEENGRGNFPPRFSGLQFPNYSSELNVNALELDDSALYLCASSLATGEAFFGQGTRLTVV.

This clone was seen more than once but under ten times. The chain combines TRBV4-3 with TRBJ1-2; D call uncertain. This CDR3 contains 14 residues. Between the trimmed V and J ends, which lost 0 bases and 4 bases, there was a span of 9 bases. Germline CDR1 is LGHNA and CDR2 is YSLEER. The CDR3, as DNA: TGCGCCAGCAGCCAAGATTGGGGAGGCTATGGCTACACCTTC. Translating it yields CASSQDWGGYGYTF.

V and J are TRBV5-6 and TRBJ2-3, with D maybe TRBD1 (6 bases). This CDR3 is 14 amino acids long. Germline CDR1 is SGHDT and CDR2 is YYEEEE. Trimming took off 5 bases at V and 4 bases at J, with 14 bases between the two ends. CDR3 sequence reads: CASRGQGTADTQYF. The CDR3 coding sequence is TGTGCCAGCAGGGGCCAGGGGACCGCAGATACGCAGTATTTT.

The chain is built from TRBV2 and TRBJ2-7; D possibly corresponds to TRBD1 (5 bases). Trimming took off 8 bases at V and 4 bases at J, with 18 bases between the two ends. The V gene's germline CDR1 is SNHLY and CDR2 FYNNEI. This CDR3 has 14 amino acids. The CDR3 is CASQYRPQPYEQYF. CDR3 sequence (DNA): TGTGCCAGCCAGTACAGGCCCCAACCTTACGAGCAGTACTTC.

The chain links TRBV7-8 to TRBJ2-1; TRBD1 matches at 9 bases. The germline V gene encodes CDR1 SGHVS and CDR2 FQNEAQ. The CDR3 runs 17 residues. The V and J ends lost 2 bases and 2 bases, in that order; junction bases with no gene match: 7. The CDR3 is CASSLSSGQGPYNEQFF. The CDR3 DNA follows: TGTGCCAGCAGCTTATCTTCAGGACAGGGGCCCTACAATGAGCAGTTCTTC.

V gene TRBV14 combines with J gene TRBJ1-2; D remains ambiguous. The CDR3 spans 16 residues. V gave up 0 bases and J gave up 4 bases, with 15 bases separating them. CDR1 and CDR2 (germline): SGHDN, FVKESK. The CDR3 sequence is CASSQDRGGRVYGYTF. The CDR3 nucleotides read TGTGCCAGCAGCCAAGATCGAGGAGGGCGGGTCTATGGCTACACCTTC.